What follows is one T cell receptor (beta chain) and its context. Per germline, CDR1 LNHDA and CDR2 SQIVND (reference sequence). There are 17 residues in the CDR3. These data originate in a study of CXCR3-negative and CXCR3-positive naive CD8 T cells. The study made its TRB cDNA libraries by 5' RACE, adding UMI labels. TCRdb re-analyzed the 5' RACE reads; it lists each CDR3 protein once, without DNA. Recorded for this sample: about 9,600 distinct CDR3 sequences. V and J are TRBV19 and TRBJ1-1; lacking DNA, the TRBD1 call made by TCRdb goes unchecked. This clonotype was obtained from a human donor in good health. Some clones in this sample may be carry-over from other donors' samples. Specimen: naive CXCR3- CD8+ T cells from blood. Specified subset: CD45RO-CCR7+CD27+CD95- naive CD8+ T cells lacking CXCR3 (TNR3-). CDR3 in amino acids: CASRYLAGQGENTEAFF.